Presented here are 10 T cell receptor beta chains from one specimen sequenced in a study of immune cell composition in non-small cell lung cancer. Normal lung sampling was at least 3 cm from the tumour, as distant as possible. The repertoire was sequenced with immunoSEQ multiplex PCR; TCRdb's copy has only in-frame clones and lacks some. The sample has thousands of clones; 65% to 85% are singletons. Source material: non-adjacent lung tissue. The receptors were gathered from a human donor with non-small cell lung cancer.

This chain joins TRBV6-1 and TRBJ2-3; D is uncertain. This CDR3 spans 13 amino acids. CDR1 is MNHNS and CDR2 is SASEGT in the germline V gene. V was cut by 1 base and J by 3 bases, with 5 bases left in between. The CDR3 is CASSEDTTDTQYF. The CDR3 bases are TGTGCCAGCAGTGAAGACACAACAGATACGCAGTATTTT.

There are a few counts of this clone. V usage is TRBV19 and J usage is TRBJ2-4; D perhaps matches TRBD2 (5 bases). The CDR3 length is 10 residues. With 11 bases removed from V and 7 bases from J, the gap between germline ends came to 9 bases. CDR1 is LNHDA, CDR2 SQIVND, per germline (reference sequence). CDR3 sequence: CASEGNIQYF. As DNA, the CDR3 is TGTGCCTCTGAGGGTAACATTCAGTACTTC.

This sequence joins TRBV15 and TRBJ1-4, with D tentatively TRBD1 (5 bases). The CDR3 length is 15 residues. V shed 5 bases and J shed 0 bases, with 10 bases lying between them. Germline values: CDR1 LNHNV, CDR2 YYDKDF (reference sequence). The CDR3 coding sequence is TGTGCCACCAGCGGGGGGATTGCAACTAATGAAAAACTGTTTTTT. It is translated as CATSGGIATNEKLFF.

In this sample, this clone turned up a few times. The chain uses TRBV9 and TRBJ2-3; TRBD1 might be the D (5 bases). The CDR3 has 15 amino acids. With 0 bases removed from V and 6 bases from J, the gap between germline ends came to 14 bases. Germline CDR1 is SGDLS and CDR2 is YYNGEE. The CDR3 region has the DNA TGTGCCAGCAGCGTAGATAAGGGGTCAGGGGATACGCAGTATTTT. Its protein is CASSVDKGSGDTQYF.

Here the CDR3 reads CASSRQAGNEQFF. The CDR3, as DNA: TGTGCCAGCAGCAGACAAGCGGGGAATGAGCAGTTCTTC. The chain carries TRBV5-4 and TRBJ2-1; 7 bases match TRBD2. The J segment lost 7 bases and the V segment lost 4 bases, leaving 5 bases of the junction unmatched. This CDR3 is 13 amino acids long. Germline assignment: CDR1 SGHNT and CDR2 YYREEE (reference sequence).

This chain joins TRBV13 and TRBJ1-4; 9 bases match TRBD1. Germline-derived CDR1 and CDR2 are PRHDT and FYEKMQ (reference sequence). The CDR3 contains 15 residues. With 5 bases clipped from V and 7 bases from J, the junction kept 8 bases outside the gene matches. CDR3 amino acids: CASSPRQGGGEKLFF. Here the CDR3 DNA reads TGTGCCAGCAGCCCGCGACAGGGGGGGGGTGAAAAACTGTTTTTT.

This clone showed up just once. This chain joins TRBV11-2 and TRBJ2-3, with TRBD2 as a possible D gene (6 bases). The CDR3 runs to 14 residues. Germline values: CDR1 SGHAT, CDR2 FQNNGV. Trimming removed 5 bases at V and 3 bases at J, with 12 bases between. Written as DNA, the CDR3 is TGTGCCAGCAGCGACCCTCTAGCGACAGATACGCAGTATTTT. It specifies CASSDPLATDTQYF. Using reference TRBV11-2 and TRBJ2-3 for the parts outside the CDR3, the full variable domain is EAGVAQSPRYKIIEKRQSVAFWCNPISGHATLYWYQQILGQGPKLLIQFQNNGVVDDSQLPKDRFSAERLKGVDSTLKIQPAKLEDSAVYLCASSDPLATDTQYFGPGTRLTVL.

The chain has TRBV18 and TRBJ2-7, with a tentative D call TRBD1 (6 bases). Germline assignment: CDR1 KGHSH and CDR2 LQKENI. The CDR3 has 14 residues. Trimming took off 3 bases at V and 2 bases at J, with 11 bases between the two ends. CDR3 loop: CASSPFDRTYEQYF. The CDR3 nucleotides are TGTGCCAGCTCACCCTTTGACAGGACCTACGAGCAGTACTTC.

Here the CDR3 DNA reads TGTGCCAGCAGACGGGACAGTTTAATAGGCTCTGGGGCCAACGTCCTGACTTTC. Encoded protein: CASRRDSLIGSGANVLTF. V is TRBV27 and J is TRBJ2-6; 7 nucleotides match TRBD1. V lost 6 bases to trimming and J lost 0 bases; unmatched junction nucleotides: 11. The CDR3 covers 18 residues. From germline, CDR1 is MNHEY and CDR2 SMNVEV (reference sequence). The variable domain in full, completed from reference TRBV27 and TRBJ2-6, reads EAQVTQNPRYLITVTGKKLTVTCSQNMNHEYMSWYRQDPGLGLRQIYYSMNVEVTDKGDVPEGYKVSRKEKRNFPLILESPSPNQTSLYFCASRRDSLIGSGANVLTFGAGSRLTVL.

This chain uses TRBV5-1 with TRBJ1-5, with TRBD1 matching over 7 bases. The CDR3 length is 14 residues. The junction had 1 base not matched to a gene; V was cut back by 1 base and J by 3 bases. Germline assignment: CDR1 SGHRS and CDR2 YFSETQ. CDR3 sequence (DNA): TGCGCCAGCAGCTTGACAGGGGCCAATCAGCCCCAGCATTTT. This sequence encodes CASSLTGANQPQHF. The whole variable domain, remainder taken from reference TRBV5-1 and TRBJ1-5, is KAGVTQTPRYLIKTRGQQVTLSCSPISGHRSVSWYQQTPGQGLQFLFEYFSETQRNKGNFPGRFSGRQFSNSRSEMNVSTLELGDSALYLCASSLTGANQPQHFGDGTRLSIL.